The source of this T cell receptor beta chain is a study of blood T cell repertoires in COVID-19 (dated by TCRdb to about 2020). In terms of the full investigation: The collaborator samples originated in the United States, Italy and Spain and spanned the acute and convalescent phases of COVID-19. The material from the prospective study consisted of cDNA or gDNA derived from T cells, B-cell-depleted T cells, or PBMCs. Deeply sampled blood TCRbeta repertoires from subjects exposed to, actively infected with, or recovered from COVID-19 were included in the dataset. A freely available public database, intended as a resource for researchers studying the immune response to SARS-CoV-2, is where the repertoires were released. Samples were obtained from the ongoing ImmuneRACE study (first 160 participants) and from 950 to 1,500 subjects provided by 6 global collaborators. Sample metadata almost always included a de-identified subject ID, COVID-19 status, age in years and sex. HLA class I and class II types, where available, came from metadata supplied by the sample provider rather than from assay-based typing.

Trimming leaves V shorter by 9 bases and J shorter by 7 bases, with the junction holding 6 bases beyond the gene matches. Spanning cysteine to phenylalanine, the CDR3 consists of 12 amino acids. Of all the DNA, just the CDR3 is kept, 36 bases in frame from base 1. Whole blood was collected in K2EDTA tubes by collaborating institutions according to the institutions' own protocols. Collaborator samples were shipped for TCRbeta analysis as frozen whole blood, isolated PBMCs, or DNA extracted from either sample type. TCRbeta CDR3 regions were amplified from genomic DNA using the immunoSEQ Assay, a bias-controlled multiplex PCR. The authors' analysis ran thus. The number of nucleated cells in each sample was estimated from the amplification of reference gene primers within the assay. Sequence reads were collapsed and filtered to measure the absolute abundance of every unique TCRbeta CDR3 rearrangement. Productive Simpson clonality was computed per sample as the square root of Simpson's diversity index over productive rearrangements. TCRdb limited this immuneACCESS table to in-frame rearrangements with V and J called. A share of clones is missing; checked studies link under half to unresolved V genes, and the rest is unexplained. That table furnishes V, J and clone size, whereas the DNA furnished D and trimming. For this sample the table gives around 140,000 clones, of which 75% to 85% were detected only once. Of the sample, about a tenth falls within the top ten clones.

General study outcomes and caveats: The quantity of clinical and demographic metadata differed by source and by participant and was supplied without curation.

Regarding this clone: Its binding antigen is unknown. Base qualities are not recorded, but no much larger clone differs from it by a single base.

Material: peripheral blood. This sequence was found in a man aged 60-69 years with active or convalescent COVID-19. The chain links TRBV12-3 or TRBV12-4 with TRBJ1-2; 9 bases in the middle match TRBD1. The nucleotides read TGTGCCAGTACAGTGGGACAGGGTGGCTACACCTTC. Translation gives CASTVGQGGYTF.